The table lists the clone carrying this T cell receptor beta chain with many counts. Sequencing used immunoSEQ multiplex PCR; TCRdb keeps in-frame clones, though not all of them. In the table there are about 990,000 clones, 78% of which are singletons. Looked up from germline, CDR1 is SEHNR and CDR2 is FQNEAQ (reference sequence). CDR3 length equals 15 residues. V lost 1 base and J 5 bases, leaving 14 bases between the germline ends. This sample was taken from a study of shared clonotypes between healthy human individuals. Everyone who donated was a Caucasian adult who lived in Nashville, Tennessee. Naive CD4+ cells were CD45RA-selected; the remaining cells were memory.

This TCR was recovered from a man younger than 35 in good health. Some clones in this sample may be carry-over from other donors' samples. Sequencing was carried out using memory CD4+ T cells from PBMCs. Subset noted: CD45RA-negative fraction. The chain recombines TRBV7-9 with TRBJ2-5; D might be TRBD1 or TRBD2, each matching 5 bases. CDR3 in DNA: TGTGCCAGCAGCTTAGGGACCAGCGAGGGGGAGACCCAGTACTTC. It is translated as CASSLGTSEGETQYF.